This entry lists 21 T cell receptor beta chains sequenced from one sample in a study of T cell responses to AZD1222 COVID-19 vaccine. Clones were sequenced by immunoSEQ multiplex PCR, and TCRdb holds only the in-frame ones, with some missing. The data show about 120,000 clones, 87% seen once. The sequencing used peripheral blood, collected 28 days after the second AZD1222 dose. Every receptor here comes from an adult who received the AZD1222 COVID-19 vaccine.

As DNA, the CDR3 is TGTGCCAGCAGCCGGGGCCAGGGGGGATCTAGCACAGATACGCAGTATTTT. It encodes CASSRGQGGSSTDTQYF. The chain has TRBV3-1 (or the pseudogene TRBV3-2) and TRBJ2-3, with D tentatively TRBD1 (7 bases). Deletions cut 4 bases from V and 0 bases from J, with 17 bases between. The CDR3 sequence is 17 residues long. The germline gives CDR1 LGHDT, CDR2 YNNKEL (reference sequence).

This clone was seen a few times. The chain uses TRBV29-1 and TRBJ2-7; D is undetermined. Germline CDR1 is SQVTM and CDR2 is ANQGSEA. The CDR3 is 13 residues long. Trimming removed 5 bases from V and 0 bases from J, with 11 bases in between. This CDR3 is CSVLISNSYEQYF. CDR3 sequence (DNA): TGCAGCGTTTTAATCTCGAACTCCTACGAGCAGTACTTC.

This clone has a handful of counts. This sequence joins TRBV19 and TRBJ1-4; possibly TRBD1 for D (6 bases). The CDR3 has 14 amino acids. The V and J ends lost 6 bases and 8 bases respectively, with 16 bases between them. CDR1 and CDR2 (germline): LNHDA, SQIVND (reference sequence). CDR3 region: CASRETGGGEKLFF. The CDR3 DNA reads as TGTGCCAGTAGAGAGACAGGCGGGGGGGAAAAACTGTTTTTT.

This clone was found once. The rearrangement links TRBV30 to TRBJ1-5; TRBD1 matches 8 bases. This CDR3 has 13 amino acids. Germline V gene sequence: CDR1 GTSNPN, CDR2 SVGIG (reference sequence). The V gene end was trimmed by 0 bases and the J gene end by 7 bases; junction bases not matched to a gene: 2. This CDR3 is CAWSVQGEQPQHF. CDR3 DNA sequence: TGTGCCTGGAGTGTACAGGGGGAACAGCCCCAGCATTTT.

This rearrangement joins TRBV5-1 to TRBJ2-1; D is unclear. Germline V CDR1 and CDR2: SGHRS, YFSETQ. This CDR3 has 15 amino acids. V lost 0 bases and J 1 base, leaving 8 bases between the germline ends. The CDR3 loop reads CASSLAPYSYNEQFF. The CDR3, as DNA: TGCGCCAGCAGCTTGGCGCCGTATTCCTACAATGAGCAGTTCTTC.

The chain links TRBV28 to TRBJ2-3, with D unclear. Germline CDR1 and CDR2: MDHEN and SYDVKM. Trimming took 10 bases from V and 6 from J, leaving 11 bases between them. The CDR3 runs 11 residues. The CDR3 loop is CATAMVDTQYF. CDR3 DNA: TGTGCCACCGCGATGGTTGATACGCAGTATTTT.

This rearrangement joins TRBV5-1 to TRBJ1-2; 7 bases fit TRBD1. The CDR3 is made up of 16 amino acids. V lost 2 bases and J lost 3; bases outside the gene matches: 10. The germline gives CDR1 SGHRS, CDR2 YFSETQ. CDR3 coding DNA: TGCGCCAGCAGCTTTGGGGACAGCTCCTCTTACTATGGCTACACCTTC. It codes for CASSFGDSSSYYGYTF.

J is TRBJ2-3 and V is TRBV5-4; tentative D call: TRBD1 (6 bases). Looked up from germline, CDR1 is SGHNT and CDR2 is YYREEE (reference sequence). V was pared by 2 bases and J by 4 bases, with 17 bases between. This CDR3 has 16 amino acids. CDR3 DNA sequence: TGTGCCAGCAGCTTTCCATGGTCGGCAGGGGCAGATACGCAGTATTTT. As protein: CASSFPWSAGADTQYF.

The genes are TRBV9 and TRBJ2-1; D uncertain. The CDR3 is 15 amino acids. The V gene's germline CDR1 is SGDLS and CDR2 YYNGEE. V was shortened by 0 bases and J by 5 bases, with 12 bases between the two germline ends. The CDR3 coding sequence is TGTGCCAGCAGCGTAGGGGCTACCCAAGACAATGAGCAGTTCTTC. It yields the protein CASSVGATQDNEQFF.

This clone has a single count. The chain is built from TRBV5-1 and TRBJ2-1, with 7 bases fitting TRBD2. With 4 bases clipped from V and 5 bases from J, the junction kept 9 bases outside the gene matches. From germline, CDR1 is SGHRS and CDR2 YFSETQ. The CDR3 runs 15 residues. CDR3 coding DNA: TGCGCCAGCAGCCCGCCACTAGCGTTAAACAATGAGCAGTTCTTC. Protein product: CASSPPLALNNEQFF.

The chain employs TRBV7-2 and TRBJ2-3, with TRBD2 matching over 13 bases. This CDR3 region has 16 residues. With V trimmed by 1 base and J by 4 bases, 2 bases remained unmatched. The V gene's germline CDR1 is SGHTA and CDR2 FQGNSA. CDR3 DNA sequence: TGTGCCAGCAGCTTAGGGACTAGCGGGGGCGCAGATACGCAGTATTTT. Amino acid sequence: CASSLGTSGGADTQYF.

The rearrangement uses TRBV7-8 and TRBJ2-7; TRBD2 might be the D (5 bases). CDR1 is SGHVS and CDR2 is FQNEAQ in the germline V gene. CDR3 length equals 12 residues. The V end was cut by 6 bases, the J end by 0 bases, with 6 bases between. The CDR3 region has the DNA TGTGCCAGCAGGAGGGACTCCTACGAGCAGTACTTC. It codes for CASRRDSYEQYF.

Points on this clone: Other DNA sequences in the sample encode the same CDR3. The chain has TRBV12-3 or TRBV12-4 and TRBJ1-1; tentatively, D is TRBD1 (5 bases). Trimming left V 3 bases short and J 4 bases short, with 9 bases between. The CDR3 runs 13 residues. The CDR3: CASSLGVGTEAFF. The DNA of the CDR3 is TGTGCCAGCAGTTTGGGGGTGGGCACTGAAGCTTTCTTT.

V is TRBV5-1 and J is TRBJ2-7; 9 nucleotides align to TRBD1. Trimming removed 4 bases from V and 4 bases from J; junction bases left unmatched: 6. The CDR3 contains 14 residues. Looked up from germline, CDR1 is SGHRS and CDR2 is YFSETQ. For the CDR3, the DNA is TGCGCCAGCAGCCCGGGACAGGGAATTTACGAGCAGTACTTC. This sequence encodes CASSPGQGIYEQYF. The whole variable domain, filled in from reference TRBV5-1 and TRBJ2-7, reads KAGVTQTPRYLIKTRGQQVTLSCSPISGHRSVSWYQQTPGQGLQFLFEYFSETQRNKGNFPGRFSGRQFSNSRSEMNVSTLELGDSALYLCASSPGQGIYEQYFGPGTRLTVT.

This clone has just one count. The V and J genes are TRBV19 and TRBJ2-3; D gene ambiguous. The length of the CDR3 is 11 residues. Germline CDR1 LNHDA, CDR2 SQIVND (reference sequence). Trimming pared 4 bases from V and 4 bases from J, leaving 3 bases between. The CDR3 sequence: CASSKSDTQYF. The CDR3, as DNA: TGTGCCAGTAGTAAGTCAGATACGCAGTATTTT.

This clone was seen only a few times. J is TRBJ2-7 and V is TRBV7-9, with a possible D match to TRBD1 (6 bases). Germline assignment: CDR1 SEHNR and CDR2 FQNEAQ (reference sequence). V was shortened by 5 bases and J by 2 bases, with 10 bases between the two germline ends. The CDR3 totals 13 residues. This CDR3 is CASSGRTAYEQYF. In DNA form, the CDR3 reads TGTGCCAGCAGCGGAAGGACAGCCTACGAGCAGTACTTC. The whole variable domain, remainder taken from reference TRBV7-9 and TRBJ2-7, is DTGVSQNPRHKITKRGQNVTFRCDPISEHNRLYWYRQTLGQGPEFLTYFQNEAQLEKSRLLSDRFSAERPKGSFSTLEIQRTEQGDSAMYLCASSGRTAYEQYFGPGTRLTVT.

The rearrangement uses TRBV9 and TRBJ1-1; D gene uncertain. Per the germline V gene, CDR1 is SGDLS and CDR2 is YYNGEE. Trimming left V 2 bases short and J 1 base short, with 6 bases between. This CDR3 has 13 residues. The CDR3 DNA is TGTGCCAGCAGCGTGGCCGCGAACACTGAAGCTTTCTTT. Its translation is CASSVAANTEAFF. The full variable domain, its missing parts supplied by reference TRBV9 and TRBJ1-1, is DSGVTQTPKHLITATGQRVTLRCSPRSGDLSVYWYQQSLDQGLQFLIQYYNGEERAKGNILERFSAQQFPDLHSELNLSSLELGDSALYFCASSVAANTEAFFGQGTRLTVV.

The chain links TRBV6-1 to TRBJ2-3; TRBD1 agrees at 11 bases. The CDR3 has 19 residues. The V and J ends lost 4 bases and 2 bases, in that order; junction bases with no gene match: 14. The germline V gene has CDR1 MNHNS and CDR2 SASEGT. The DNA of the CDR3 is TGTGCCAGCAGTGTTCCGGGACAGGGGGTTTTGGCTTTCACAGATACGCAGTATTTT. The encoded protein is CASSVPGQGVLAFTDTQYF.

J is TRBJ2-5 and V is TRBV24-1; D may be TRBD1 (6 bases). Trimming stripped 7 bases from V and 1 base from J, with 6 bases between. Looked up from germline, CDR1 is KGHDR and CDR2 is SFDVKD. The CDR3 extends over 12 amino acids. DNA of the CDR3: TGTGCCACCAGGGACAGCCAAGAGACCCAGTACTTC. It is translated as CATRDSQETQYF.

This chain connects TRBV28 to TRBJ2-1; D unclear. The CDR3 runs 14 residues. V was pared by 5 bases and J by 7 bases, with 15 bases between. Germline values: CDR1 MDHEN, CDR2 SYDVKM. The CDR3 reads CASSDHPLGNEQFF. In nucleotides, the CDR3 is TGTGCCAGCAGTGACCACCCCCTGGGTAATGAGCAGTTCTTC. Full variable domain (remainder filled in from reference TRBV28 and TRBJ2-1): DVKVTQSSRYLVKRTGEKVFLECVQDMDHENMFWYRQDPGLGLRLIYFSYDVKMKEKGDIPEGYSVSREKKERFSLILESASTNQTSMYLCASSDHPLGNEQFFGPGTRLTVL.

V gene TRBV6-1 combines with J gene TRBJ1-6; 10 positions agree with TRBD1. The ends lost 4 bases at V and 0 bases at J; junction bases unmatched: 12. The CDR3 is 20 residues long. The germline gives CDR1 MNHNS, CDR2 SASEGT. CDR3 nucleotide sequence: TGTGCCAGCAGTGGACGGGGACAGGGGTCGAGAGGCTCCTATAATTCACCCCTCCACTTT. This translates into CASSGRGQGSRGSYNSPLHF.